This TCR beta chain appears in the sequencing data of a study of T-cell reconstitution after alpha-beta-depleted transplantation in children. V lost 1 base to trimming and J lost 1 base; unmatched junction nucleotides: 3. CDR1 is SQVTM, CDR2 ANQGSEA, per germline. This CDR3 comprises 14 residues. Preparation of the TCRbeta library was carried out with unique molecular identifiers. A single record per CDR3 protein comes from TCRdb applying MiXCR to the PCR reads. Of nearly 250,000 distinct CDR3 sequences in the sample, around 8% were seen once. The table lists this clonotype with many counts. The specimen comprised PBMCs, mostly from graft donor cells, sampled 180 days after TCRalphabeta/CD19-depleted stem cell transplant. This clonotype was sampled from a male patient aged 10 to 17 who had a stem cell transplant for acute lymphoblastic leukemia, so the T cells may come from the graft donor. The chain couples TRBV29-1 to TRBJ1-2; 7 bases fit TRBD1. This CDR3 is CSVEGRGLNYGYTF. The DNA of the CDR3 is TGCAGCGTTGAAGGAAGGGGGCTTAACTATGGCTACACCTTC.